This TCR beta chain was sequenced in a study of CD8 T cells in Susac syndrome. Turning to the study itself: At the time their blood was drawn, patients with Susac syndrome were either therapy-naive, on corticosteroids (with some of them also receiving intravenous immunoglobulin), or on intravenous immunoglobulin alone.

CDR1 is DFQATT, CDR2 SNEGSKA, per germline (reference sequence). The CDR3 has 16 amino acids. Trimming cost V 3 bases and J 9 bases; bases outside gene matches: 19. Random-hexamer reverse transcription was applied to about 0.5 to 1 ug RNA. Each CDR3 protein is one row after TCRdb ran MiXCR on the immunoSEQ multiplex PCR reads. The sample lists approximately 260,000 distinct CDR3 sequences; 90% to 97% were seen once. The TCR originated in a human donor with Susac syndrome. Sequencing used CD4+ T cells from PBMCs. The gene calls are TRBV20-1 and TRBJ1-1, with TRBD1 matching over 7 bases. CDR3 in amino acids: CSARSGWAGGAPKAFF. The CDR3 coding sequence is TGCAGTGCTAGGTCCGGCTGGGCAGGGGGGGCCCCAAAAGCTTTCTTT.